Described below is a single TCR beta chain sequence and its context. What it recognizes is unknown. This sample is part of a study of blood T cells in healthy people across ages. Overall study: Template switching caught about one barcoded beta molecule for each two T cells.

It was with a sample-barcoded 5' primer and a J-beta primer mix that a second PCR of about 6 to 12 cycles was run. Every sample returned 2.5 million or more CDR3-containing paired-end reads. TCRdb redid the calling of the 5' RACE reads with MiXCR, one entry per CDR3 protein. The data show hundreds of thousands of distinct CDR3 sequences, around 20% seen once. Regarding the study as a whole: Estimates of total diversity, which came from one million sequenced T cells, were considered to be underestimates.

V lost 3 bases, J lost 3 bases, and 15 bases stayed unmatched. CDR3 length: 18 residues. The germline gives CDR1 MNHEY, CDR2 SMNVEV (reference sequence). The receptor was derived from a man aged 70-80 years in good health. The genes are TRBV27 and TRBJ2-3, with TRBD1 matching 7 bases. Input material: blood. The CDR3 region is CASSFISPSGGSTDTQYF. The CDR3 DNA is TGTGCCAGCAGTTTCATATCACCCTCAGGGGGAAGTACAGATACGCAGTATTTT.